This TCR beta chain emerged from a study of T cells in Graves' hyperthyroidism and ophthalmopathy. Overall study results and limits: The blood repertoire included most of the expanded thyroid clonotypes above 0.001.

This clonotype was recorded at least ten times. Its antigen remains unknown. No ophthalmopathy progression within 18 months constituted stable Graves' hyperthyroidism. Patients were aged 18 to 65, had disease duration under 2 months, and had newly diagnosed hyperthyroidism. The source of the PBMCs was approximately 9.5 ml of fresh peripheral blood. Amplified regions were TCR beta CDR3 sequences from RNA transcripts. HTBI primers were used for first-round RT-PCR of the TCR CDR3. TCRdb passed the multiplex PCR reads through MiXCR, listing each CDR3 protein once. The sample has 300,000 to 450,000 distinct CDR3 sequences; approximately 13% are singletons. Sequencing was carried out using blood. The source is a woman aged 18 to 35 with Graves' hyperthyroidism.

The CDR3 spells CASSLMGTTTYEQYF. CDR3 nucleotide sequence: TGTGCCAGCAGCTTGATGGGCACCACAACCTACGAGCAGTACTTC. The rearrangement links TRBV5-5 to TRBJ2-7; D uncertain. With 1 base removed from V and 2 bases from J, the gap between germline ends came to 13 bases. The CDR3 loop spans 15 amino acids. Germline assignment: CDR1 SGHKS and CDR2 YYEKEE (reference sequence).